These T cell receptor beta chains were read from a single sample in a study of blood T cell repertoires in COVID-19. The protocol was immunoSEQ multiplex PCR, while the TCRdb copy is restricted to in-frame clones and leaves out a portion. The sample includes roughly 150,000 clones, more than 70% of them seen just once. The source material was peripheral blood. Receptors were obtained from a human donor in a cohort sampled during active COVID-19. CDR3s include the opening cysteine and the closing phenylalanine or tryptophan. D genes are given only for firm matches. A clone size is listed for some rows: how often the clone was seen (once, few, many), or a class if it is expanded.

CDR3 length	clone size	V gene	D gene	J gene	CDR3 DNA	CDR3 protein
15	-	TRBV19	-	TRBJ2-3	TGTGCCAGTAGTATAGGAGGGTTTAGCACAGATACGCAGTATTTT	CASSIGGFSTDTQYF
15	-	TRBV10-3	-	TRBJ1-6	TGTGCCATCAGTGTAGGGGAGGGAAGAAATTCACCCCTCCACTTT	CAISVGEGRNSPLHF
13	-	TRBV7-8	-	TRBJ1-2	TGTGCCAGCAGCAATTCCATTACTGGTGGCTACACCTTC	CASSNSITGGYTF
14	-	TRBV2	-	TRBJ2-1	TGTGCCAGCAGTGCGTGGGGTGGGGGGAATGAGCAGTTCTTC	CASSAWGGGNEQFF
16	-	TRBV5-1	TRBD1	TRBJ1-3	TGCGCCAGCAGCTTGGGAGACAGGGAAACTGGAAACACCATATATTTT	CASSLGDRETGNTIYF
14	-	TRBV7-3	-	TRBJ1-1	TGTGCCAGCAGCCCCGGGGGGGAGAACACTGAAGCTTTCTTT	CASSPGGENTEAFF
14	-	TRBV7-2	TRBD1	TRBJ1-5	TGTGCCAGCAGCTTGGGACAGTTAAATCAGCCCCAGCATTTT	CASSLGQLNQPQHF
13	-	TRBV3-1/TRBV3-2	-	TRBJ1-2	TGTGCCAGCAGCCAATCGGTTAACTATGGCTACACCTTC	CASSQSVNYGYTF
13	-	TRBV29-1	-	TRBJ2-7	TGCAGCGTTGAGAGGGAACAGACGCGAGAGCAGTACTTC	CSVEREQTREQYF
12	-	TRBV6-5	-	TRBJ1-2	TGTGCCAGCAGCCGGGCTAACTATGGCTACACCTTC	CASSRANYGYTF
14	-	TRBV5-1	-	TRBJ1-1	TGCGCCAGCAGCTCGGGAGAAGGACTCACTGAAGCTTTCTTT	CASSSGEGLTEAFF
14	-	TRBV19	-	TRBJ1-5	TGTGCCAGTACCCAACGGGGTCCCAATCAGCCCCAGCATTTT	CASTQRGPNQPQHF
14	-	TRBV29-1	TRBD1	TRBJ1-2	TGCAGCGCCGGTCCCGGGACAGGGTTCTCTGGCTACACCTTC	CSAGPGTGFSGYTF
16	-	TRBV9	TRBD1	TRBJ2-5	TGTGCCAGCAGCGTGCGGTCGGACAGGTACCAAGAGACCCAGTACTTC	CASSVRSDRYQETQYF
12	-	TRBV7-8	-	TRBJ2-1	TGTGCCAGCAGCTCAAACCGGGGTGAGCAGTTCTTC	CASSSNRGEQFF
15	once	TRBV6-5	-	TRBJ1-1	TGTGCCAGCAGTTCGGGGGGGGGACCGAACACTGAAGCTTTCTTT	CASSSGGGPNTEAFF
16	-	TRBV4-1	-	TRBJ1-1	TGCGCCAGCAGCCAAGCTAAAATCGCTAGGGGGACTGAAGCTTTCTTT	CASSQAKIARGTEAFF
13	-	TRBV9	-	TRBJ2-5	TGTGCCAGCAGCCCGGCGGGGTGGGAGACCCAGTACTTC	CASSPAGWETQYF